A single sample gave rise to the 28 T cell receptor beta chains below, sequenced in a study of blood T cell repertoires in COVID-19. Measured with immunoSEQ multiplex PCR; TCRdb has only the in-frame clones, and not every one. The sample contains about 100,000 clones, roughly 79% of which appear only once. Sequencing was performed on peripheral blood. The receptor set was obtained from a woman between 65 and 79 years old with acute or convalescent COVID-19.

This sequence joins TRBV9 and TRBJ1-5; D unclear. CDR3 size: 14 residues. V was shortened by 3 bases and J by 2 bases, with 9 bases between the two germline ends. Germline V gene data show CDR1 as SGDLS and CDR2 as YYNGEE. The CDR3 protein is CASSAQGGNQPQHF. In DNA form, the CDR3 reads TGTGCCAGCAGCGCACAAGGAGGCAATCAGCCCCAGCATTTT.

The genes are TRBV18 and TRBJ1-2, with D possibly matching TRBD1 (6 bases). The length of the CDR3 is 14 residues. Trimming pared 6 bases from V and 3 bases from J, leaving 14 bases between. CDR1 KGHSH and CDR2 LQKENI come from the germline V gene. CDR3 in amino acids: CASSPSSGDYGYTF. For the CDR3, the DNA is TGTGCCAGCTCCCCCTCTTCAGGGGACTATGGCTACACCTTC.

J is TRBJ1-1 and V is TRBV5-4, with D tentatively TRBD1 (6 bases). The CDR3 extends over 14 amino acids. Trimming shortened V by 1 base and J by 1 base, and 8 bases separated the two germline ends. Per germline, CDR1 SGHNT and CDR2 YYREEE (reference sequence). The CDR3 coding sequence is TGTGCCAGCAGCTTGTCCAGGGGGAACACTGAAGCTTTCTTT. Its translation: CASSLSRGNTEAFF.

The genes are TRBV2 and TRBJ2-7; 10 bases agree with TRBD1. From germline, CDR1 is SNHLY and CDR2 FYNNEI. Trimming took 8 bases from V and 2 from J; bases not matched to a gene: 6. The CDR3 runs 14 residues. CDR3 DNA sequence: TGTGCCAGCGCGCGGGACAGGGGCCCCTACGAGCAGTACTTC. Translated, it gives CASARDRGPYEQYF. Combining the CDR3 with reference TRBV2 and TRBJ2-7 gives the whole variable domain EPEVTQTPSHQVTQMGQEVILRCVPISNHLYFYWYRQILGQKVEFLVSFYNNEISEKSEIFDDQFSVERPDGSNFTLKIRSTKLEDSAMYFCASARDRGPYEQYFGPGTRLTVT.

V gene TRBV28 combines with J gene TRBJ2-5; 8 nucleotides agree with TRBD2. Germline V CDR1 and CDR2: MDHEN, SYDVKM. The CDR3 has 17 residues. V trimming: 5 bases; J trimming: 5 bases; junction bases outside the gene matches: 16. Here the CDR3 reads CASSARLATMRAETQYF. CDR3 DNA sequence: TGTGCCAGCAGTGCACGACTAGCGACAATGAGGGCGGAGACCCAGTACTTC.

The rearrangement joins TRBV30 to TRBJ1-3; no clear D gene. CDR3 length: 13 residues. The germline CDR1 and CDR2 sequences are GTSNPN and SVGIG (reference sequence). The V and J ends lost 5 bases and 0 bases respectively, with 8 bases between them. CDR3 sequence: CAWHRDSGNTIYF. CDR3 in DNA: TGTGCCTGGCACCGGGACTCTGGAAACACCATATATTTT.

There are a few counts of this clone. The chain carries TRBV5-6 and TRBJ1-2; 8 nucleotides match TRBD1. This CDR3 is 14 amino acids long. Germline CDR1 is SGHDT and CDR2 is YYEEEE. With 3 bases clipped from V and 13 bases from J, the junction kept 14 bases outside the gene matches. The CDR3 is CASSSISRQGFFTF. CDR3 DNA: TGTGCCAGCAGCTCAATTTCTCGACAGGGGTTCTTCACCTTC.

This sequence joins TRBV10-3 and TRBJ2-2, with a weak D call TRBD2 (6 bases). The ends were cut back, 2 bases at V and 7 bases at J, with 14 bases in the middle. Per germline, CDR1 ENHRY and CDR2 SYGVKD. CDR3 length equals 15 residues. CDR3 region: CAISEVVAGNGELFF. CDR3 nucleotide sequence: TGTGCCATCAGTGAGGTCGTTGCGGGAAACGGGGAGCTGTTTTTT.

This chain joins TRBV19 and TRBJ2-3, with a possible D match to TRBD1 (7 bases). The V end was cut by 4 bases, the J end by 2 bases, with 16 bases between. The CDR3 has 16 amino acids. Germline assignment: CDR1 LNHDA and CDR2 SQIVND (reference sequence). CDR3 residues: CASSTQGGSYTDTQYF. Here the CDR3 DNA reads TGTGCCAGTAGTACCCAGGGGGGCTCCTACACAGATACGCAGTATTTT.

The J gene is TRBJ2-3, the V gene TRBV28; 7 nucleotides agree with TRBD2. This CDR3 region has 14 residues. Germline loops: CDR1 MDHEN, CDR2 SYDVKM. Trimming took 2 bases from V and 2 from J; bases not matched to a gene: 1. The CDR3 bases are TGTGCCAGCAGTTTAGGGACTACCACAGATACGCAGTATTTT. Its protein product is CASSLGTTTDTQYF. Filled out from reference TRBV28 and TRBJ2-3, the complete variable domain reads DVKVTQSSRYLVKRTGEKVFLECVQDMDHENMFWYRQDPGLGLRLIYFSYDVKMKEKGDIPEGYSVSREKKERFSLILESASTNQTSMYLCASSLGTTTDTQYFGPGTRLTVL.

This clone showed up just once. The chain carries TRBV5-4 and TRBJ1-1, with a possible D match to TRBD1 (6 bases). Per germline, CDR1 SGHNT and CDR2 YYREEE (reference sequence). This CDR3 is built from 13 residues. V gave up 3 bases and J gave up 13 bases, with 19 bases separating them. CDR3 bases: TGTGCCAGCAGCTCACAGGGTGGCTCGATGGATTTCTTT. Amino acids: CASSSQGGSMDFF.

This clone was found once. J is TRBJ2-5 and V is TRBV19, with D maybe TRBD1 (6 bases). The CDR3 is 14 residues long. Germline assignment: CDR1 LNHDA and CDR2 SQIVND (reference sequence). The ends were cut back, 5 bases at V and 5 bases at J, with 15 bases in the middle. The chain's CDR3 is CASSRAGDIETQYF. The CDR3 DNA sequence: TGTGCCAGTAGTCGGGCAGGGGACATTGAGACCCAGTACTTC.

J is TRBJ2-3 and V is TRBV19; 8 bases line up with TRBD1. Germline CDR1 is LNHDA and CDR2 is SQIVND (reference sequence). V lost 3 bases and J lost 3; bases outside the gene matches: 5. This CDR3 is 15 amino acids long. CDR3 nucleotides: TGTGCCAGTAGTATCTCCAGGGGGCGAACAGATACGCAGTATTTT. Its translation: CASSISRGRTDTQYF.

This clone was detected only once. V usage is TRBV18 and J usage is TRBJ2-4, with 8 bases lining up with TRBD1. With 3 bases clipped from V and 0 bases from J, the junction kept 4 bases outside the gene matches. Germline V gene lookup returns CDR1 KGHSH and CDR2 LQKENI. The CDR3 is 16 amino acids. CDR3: CASSPGQGLAKNIQYF. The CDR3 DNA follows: TGTGCCAGCTCACCTGGACAGGGTCTAGCCAAAAACATTCAGTACTTC.

CDR3 nucleotides: TGTGCCAGCAGCTTAGCGTCGGGGGCTGGAAACACCATATATTTT. It encodes CASSLASGAGNTIYF. This chain uses TRBV7-9 with TRBJ1-3, with D possibly being TRBD1 (5 bases). V shed 0 bases and J shed 2 bases, with 8 bases lying between them. In germline, CDR1 is SEHNR, CDR2 FQNEAQ (reference sequence). The CDR3 sequence is 15 residues long.

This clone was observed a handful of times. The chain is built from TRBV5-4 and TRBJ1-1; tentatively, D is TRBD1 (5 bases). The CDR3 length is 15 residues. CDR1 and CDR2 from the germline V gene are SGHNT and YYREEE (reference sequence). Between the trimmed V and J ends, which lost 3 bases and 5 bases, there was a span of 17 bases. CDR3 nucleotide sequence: TGTGCCAGCAGCTCGGCGGGGAGGGGCGAGACTGAAGCTTTCTTT. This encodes CASSSAGRGETEAFF.

The CDR3 spells CASSLRGGGNTEAFF. CDR3 coding DNA: TGTGCCAGCAGCCTTCGCGGGGGGGGGAACACTGAAGCTTTCTTT. V and J are TRBV4-2 and TRBJ1-1; tentatively, D is TRBD1 (5 bases). Trimming stripped 4 bases from V and 1 base from J, with 13 bases between. This CDR3 has 15 amino acids. Germline V gene sequence: CDR1 LGHNA, CDR2 YNFKEQ.

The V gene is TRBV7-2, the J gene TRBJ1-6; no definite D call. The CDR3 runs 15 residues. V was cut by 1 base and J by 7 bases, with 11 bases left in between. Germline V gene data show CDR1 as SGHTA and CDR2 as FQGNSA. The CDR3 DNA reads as TGTGCCAGCAGCTTAGATCCGGGGATGAATTCACCCCTCCACTTT. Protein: CASSLDPGMNSPLHF.

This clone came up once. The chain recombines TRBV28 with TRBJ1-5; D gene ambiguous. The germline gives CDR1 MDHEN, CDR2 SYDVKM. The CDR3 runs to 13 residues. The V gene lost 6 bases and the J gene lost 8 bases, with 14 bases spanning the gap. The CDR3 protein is CASSPSRVEPQHF. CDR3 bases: TGTGCCAGCAGCCCATCGCGGGTTGAGCCCCAGCATTTT.

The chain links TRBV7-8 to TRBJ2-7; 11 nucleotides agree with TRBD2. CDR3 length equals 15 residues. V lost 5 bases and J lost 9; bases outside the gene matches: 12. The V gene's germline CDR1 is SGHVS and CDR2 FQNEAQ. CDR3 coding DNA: TGTGCCAGCAGCCCCACCGGGACTAGCGGCGGGTCGCAGTACTTC. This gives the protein CASSPTGTSGGSQYF.

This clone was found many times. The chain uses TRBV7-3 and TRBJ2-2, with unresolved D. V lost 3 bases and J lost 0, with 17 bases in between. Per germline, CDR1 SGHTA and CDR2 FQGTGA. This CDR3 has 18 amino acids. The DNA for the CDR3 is TGTGCCAGCAGCTTCCCTGCCACCAGCGCAACGAACACCGGGGAGCTGTTTTTT. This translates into CASSFPATSATNTGELFF.

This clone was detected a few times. In nucleotides, the CDR3 is TGTGCCAGCGACAGGGTATCACCCCTCCACTTT. Its protein product is CASDRVSPLHF. The genes are TRBV2 and TRBJ1-6; TRBD1 agrees at 7 bases. The CDR3 is 11 amino acids. Germline CDR1 is SNHLY and CDR2 is FYNNEI. Losses at the gene ends were 8 bases for V and 10 bases for J; bases not matched to a gene: 2. Together with reference TRBV2 and TRBJ1-6, the CDR3 gives the full variable domain: EPEVTQTPSHQVTQMGQEVILRCVPISNHLYFYWYRQILGQKVEFLVSFYNNEISEKSEIFDDQFSVERPDGSNFTLKIRSTKLEDSAMYFCASDRVSPLHFGNGTRLTVT.

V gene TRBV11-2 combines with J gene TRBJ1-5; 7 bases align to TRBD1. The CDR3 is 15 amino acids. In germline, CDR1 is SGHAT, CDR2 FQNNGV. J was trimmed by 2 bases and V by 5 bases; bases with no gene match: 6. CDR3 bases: TGTGCCAGCAGCCTACAGGGGACTGGCAATCAGCCCCAGCATTTT. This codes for CASSLQGTGNQPQHF.

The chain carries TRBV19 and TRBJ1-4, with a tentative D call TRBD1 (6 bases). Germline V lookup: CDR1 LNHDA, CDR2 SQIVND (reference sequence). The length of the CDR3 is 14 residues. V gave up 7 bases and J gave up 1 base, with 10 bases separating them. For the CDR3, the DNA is TGTGCCAGTACCAAGACAGGAACTAATGAAAAACTGTTTTTT. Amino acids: CASTKTGTNEKLFF.

CDR3 in DNA: TGTGCCAGCAGCCAAGGGGGACAAGTTAATGAAAAACTGTTTTTT. Translation: CASSQGGQVNEKLFF. The chain joins TRBV3-1 (or the pseudogene TRBV3-2) to TRBJ1-4; tentatively, D is TRBD1 (6 bases). V was pared by 1 base and J by 4 bases, with 10 bases between. The germline gives CDR1 LGHDT, CDR2 YNNKEL (reference sequence). The CDR3 contains 15 residues.

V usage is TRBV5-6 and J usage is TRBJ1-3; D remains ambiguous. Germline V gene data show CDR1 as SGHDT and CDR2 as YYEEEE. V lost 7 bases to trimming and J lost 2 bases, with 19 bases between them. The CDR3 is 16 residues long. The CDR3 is CASGELAERAGNTIYF. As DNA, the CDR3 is TGTGCCAGCGGCGAACTGGCAGAGAGGGCTGGAAACACCATATATTTT.

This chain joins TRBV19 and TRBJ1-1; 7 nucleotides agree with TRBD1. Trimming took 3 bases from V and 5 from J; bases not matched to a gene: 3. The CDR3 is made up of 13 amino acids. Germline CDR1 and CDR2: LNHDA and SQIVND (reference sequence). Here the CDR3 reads CASSIAGGTEAFF. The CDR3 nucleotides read TGTGCCAGTAGTATTGCAGGGGGGACTGAAGCTTTCTTT.

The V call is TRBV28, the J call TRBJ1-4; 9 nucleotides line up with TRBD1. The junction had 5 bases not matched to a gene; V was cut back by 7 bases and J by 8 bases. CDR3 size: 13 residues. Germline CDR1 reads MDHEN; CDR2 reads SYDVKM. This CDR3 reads CASNRGLNEKLFF. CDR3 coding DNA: TGTGCCAGCAACAGGGGGCTAAACGAAAAACTGTTTTTT. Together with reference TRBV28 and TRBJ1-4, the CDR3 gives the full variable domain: DVKVTQSSRYLVKRTGEKVFLECVQDMDHENMFWYRQDPGLGLRLIYFSYDVKMKEKGDIPEGYSVSREKKERFSLILESASTNQTSMYLCASNRGLNEKLFFGSGTQLSVL.